Included here is one TCR beta chain sequence, with context. The antigen is undetermined. The CDR3 covers 16 residues. Deletions cut 6 bases from V and 3 bases from J, with 19 bases between. Profiling relied on immunoSEQ multiplex PCR, and the TCRdb table lists in-frame clones only, not all of them. The table lists roughly 53,000 clones, nearly 80% of them singletons. The sample comes from a study of vaccination effects on CD4 cells after COVID-19. Antigen-specific CD4+ T cells expanded by the ViraFEST assay with viral peptide pools were then sequenced. The authors isolated CD4+ T cells after 10 days of culture. Prior SARS-CoV-2 infection was absent in the vaccine recipients, as shown by negative nucleocapsid antibodies. Half-medium replacement with IL-2 medium occurred on days 3 and 7. Study-level points and caveats: Clones from infection and from vaccination both contracted markedly late after vaccination. Researchers reported few convalescent patients and no early post-infection timepoints in the study.

This TCR was sampled from a human donor who received a COVID-19 vaccine. The gene calls are TRBV23-1 and TRBJ2-3, with D possibly TRBD2 on 6 matching bases. TRBV23-1 is filed as an ORF, its function uncertain. The material sequenced was CD4+ T cells from PBMCs cultured with HCoV-OC43 spike peptides, taken before COVID-19 vaccination. Subset specified: HCoV-OC43 spike overlapping peptide pool stimulation. CDR3 nucleotides: TGCGCCAGCAGGGGGAGACTAGAGGTTTCAACAGATACGCAGTATTTT. Translation: CASRGRLEVSTDTQYF.